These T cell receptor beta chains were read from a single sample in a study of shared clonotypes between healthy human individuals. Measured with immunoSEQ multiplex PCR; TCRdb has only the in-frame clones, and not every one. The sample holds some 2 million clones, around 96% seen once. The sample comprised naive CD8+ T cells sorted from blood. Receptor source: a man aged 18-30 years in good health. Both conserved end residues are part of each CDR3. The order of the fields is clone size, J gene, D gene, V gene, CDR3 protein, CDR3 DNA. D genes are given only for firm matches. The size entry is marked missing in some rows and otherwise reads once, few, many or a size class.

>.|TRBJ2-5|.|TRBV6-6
CASWRGDYQETQYF
TGTGCCAGTTGGCGGGGAGACTACCAAGAGACCCAGTACTTC
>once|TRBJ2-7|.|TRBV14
CASSPWTDSYEQYF
TGTGCCAGCAGCCCTTGGACAGACTCCTACGAGCAGTACTTC
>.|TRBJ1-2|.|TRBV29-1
CSAQGHDGYTF
TGCAGCGCGCAGGGGCATGATGGCTACACCTTC
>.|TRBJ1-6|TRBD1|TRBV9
CASSGTGTGGSYNSPLHF
TGTGCCAGCAGCGGCACCGGGACAGGAGGATCCTATAATTCACCCCTCCACTTT
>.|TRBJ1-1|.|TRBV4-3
CASSQDSGRGEAFF
TGCGCCAGCAGCCAAGATTCTGGGAGGGGGGAAGCTTTCTTT
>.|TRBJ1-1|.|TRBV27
CASSLVFQGNTEAFF
TGTGCCAGCAGTTTAGTTTTCCAGGGGAACACTGAAGCTTTCTTT
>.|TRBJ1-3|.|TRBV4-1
CASSQEAYWSGAGNTIYF
TGCGCCAGCAGCCAAGAGGCGTACTGGTCGGGGGCTGGAAACACCATATATTTT
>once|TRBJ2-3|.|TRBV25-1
CASSEGEVTDTQYF
TGTGCCAGCAGTGAGGGGGAGGTAACAGATACGCAGTATTTT
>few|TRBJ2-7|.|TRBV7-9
CASSLVDGSEQYF
TGTGCCAGCAGCTTAGTGGACGGTAGTGAGCAGTACTTC
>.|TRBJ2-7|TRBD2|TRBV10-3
CAISLAESYEQYF
TGTGCCATCTCCCTAGCGGAGTCCTACGAGCAGTACTTC
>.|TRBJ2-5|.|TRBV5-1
CASSFNPGFQETQYF
TGCGCCAGCAGCTTTAACCCGGGATTCCAAGAGACCCAGTACTTC
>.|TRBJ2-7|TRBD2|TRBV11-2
CASSRLAGEVGEQYF
TGTGCCAGCAGCCGGCTAGCGGGGGAGGTCGGCGAGCAGTACTTC
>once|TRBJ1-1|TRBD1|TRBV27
CASSLQGAEAFF
TGTGCCAGCAGTTTGCAGGGGGCTGAAGCTTTCTTT
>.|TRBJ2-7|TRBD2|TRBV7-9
CASSLREGYGYEQYF
TGTGCCAGCAGCCTCCGGGAGGGGTACGGGTACGAGCAGTACTTC
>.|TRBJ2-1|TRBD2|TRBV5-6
CASSLLLAGGLMEQFF
TGTGCCAGCAGCTTGCTTCTAGCGGGGGGGCTAATGGAGCAGTTCTTC
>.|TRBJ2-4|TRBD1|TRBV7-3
CARGGCLAKNIQYF
TGTGCCAGAGGGGGCTGTCTAGCCAAAAACATTCAGTACTTC
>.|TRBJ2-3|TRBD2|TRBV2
CASQELAGGTDTQYF
TGTGCCAGCCAGGAGCTAGCGGGGGGCACAGATACGCAGTATTTT
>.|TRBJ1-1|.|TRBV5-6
CASSFAGAPNTEAFF
TGTGCCAGCAGCTTTGCAGGGGCCCCGAACACTGAAGCTTTCTTT
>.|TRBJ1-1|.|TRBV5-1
CASSLDSHTEAFF
TGCGCCAGCAGCTTGGACAGTCACACTGAAGCTTTCTTT
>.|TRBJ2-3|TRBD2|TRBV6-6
CASSYLAGEVDTQYF
TGTGCCAGCAGTTACCTAGCGGGAGAGGTAGATACGCAGTATTTT
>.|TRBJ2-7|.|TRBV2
CASSVGRNPSYEQYF
TGTGCCAGCAGTGTGGGCAGGAACCCCTCCTACGAGCAGTACTTC
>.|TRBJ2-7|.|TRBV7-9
CASSSNPALSYEQYF
TGTGCCAGCAGCTCAAACCCAGCGCTCTCCTACGAGCAGTACTTC
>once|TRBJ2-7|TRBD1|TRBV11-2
CATETGVSYEQYF
TGTGCCACCGAGACAGGGGTCTCCTACGAGCAGTACTTC
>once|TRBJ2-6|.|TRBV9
CASSPSGANVLTF
TGTGCCAGCAGCCCCTCTGGGGCCAACGTCCTGACTTTC
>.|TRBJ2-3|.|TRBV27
CASGAADTQYF
TGTGCCAGCGGGGCCGCAGATACGCAGTATTTT
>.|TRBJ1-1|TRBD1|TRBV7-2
CASSATGYSNTEAFF
TGTGCCAGCAGCGCGACAGGGTACTCGAACACTGAAGCTTTCTTT
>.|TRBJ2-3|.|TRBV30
CAWDREGTDTQYF
TGTGCCTGGGACAGGGAGGGCACAGATACGCAGTATTTT
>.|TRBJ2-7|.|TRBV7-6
CASSPWSSGSVYEQYF
TGTGCCAGCAGCCCCTGGTCCTCAGGGTCGGTTTACGAGCAGTACTTC